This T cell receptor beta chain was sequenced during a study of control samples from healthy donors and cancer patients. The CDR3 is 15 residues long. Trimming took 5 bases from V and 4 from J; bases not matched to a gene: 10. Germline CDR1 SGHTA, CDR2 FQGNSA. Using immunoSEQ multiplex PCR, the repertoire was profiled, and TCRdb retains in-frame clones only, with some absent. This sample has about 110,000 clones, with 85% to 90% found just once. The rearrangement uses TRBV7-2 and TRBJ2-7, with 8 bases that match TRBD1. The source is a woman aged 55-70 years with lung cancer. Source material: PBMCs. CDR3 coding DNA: TGTGCCAGCAGCCCCACCGCCGGACAGGGTTACGAGCAGTACTTC. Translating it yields CASSPTAGQGYEQYF.